This TCR beta chain came from a study of blood T cells in healthy people across ages. Collection of 9 to 10 milliliters of peripheral blood was performed for each donor. PCR was performed a second time for about 7 to 11 cycles using a sample-barcoded 5' primer and a J-beta primer mix. Each cDNA molecule was tagged by a template-switch adaptor with 12 random nucleotides. TCRdb independently ran MiXCR on the 5' RACE reads; one entry per CDR3 protein. The table lists hundreds of thousands of distinct CDR3 sequences, more than 20% of them singletons. Trimming shortened V by 4 bases and J by 6 bases, and 8 bases separated the two germline ends. The CDR3 has 13 residues. CDR1 KGHDR and CDR2 SFDVKD come from the germline V gene.

The sequence derives from a man in his 70s in good health. The chain employs TRBV24-1 and TRBJ2-2; D unclear. Input material: blood. The CDR3 DNA sequence: TGTGCCACCAGTGAATCCACCGCCGGGGAGCTGTTTTTT. The encoded protein is CATSESTAGELFF.